Below, 20 T cell receptor beta chains from the same sample are listed, as sequenced in a study of blood T cell repertoires in COVID-19. The data were produced by immunoSEQ multiplex PCR, yet TCRdb's version contains in-frame clones alone and is incomplete. The sample holds roughly 80,000 clones; approximately 80% are singletons and the top ten take 11%. Sequences were obtained from peripheral blood. All receptors come from a man aged 50 to 59 with acute or convalescent COVID-19.

The table lists this clone with a count of one. The chain couples TRBV18 to TRBJ2-1, with TRBD2 as a possible D gene (7 bases). CDR3 size: 17 residues. Trimming shortened V by 5 bases and J by 6 bases, and 23 bases separated the two germline ends. The germline V gene encodes CDR1 KGHSH and CDR2 LQKENI. The CDR3 coding sequence is TGTGCCAGCTCATCCCCCTTAGGGGGAGGGCCGCGCAATGAGCAGTTCTTC. This codes for CASSSPLGGGPRNEQFF.

This clone was counted a single time. The chain employs TRBV7-9 and TRBJ2-7; 8 nucleotides agree with TRBD2. From germline, CDR1 is SEHNR and CDR2 FQNEAQ (reference sequence). V shed 5 bases and J 3 bases; nucleotides not matched to a gene: 9. This CDR3 comprises 15 residues. CDR3 protein: CASSLPGGSGYEQYF. As DNA, the CDR3 is TGTGCCAGCAGCCTGCCGGGGGGGTCAGGCTACGAGCAGTACTTC.

The chain recombines TRBV28 with TRBJ2-7; the D gene is possibly TRBD1 (5 bases). The germline V gene has CDR1 MDHEN and CDR2 SYDVKM. This CDR3 has 13 amino acids. V lost 6 bases, J lost 2 bases, and 11 bases lay in between. The CDR3 loop is CASRRDSTYEQYF. The CDR3 DNA sequence: TGTGCCAGCAGAAGAGACAGTACCTACGAGCAGTACTTC.

The chain employs TRBV19 and TRBJ1-3; tentatively, D is TRBD1 (6 bases). V was pared by 4 bases and J by 2 bases, with 18 bases between. The CDR3 spans 17 residues. CDR1 and CDR2 from the germline V gene are LNHDA and SQIVND (reference sequence). The CDR3 DNA reads TGTGCCAGTAGTACCCAACTCGGACAGCTAGCTGGAAACACCATATATTTT. It is translated as CASSTQLGQLAGNTIYF.

This chain uses TRBV19 with TRBJ2-3; TRBD2 aligns across 13 bases. V dropped 7 bases and J dropped 6; count of bases not matched to a gene: 7. Germline V lookup: CDR1 LNHDA, CDR2 SQIVND (reference sequence). The CDR3 has 15 amino acids. The CDR3 loop reads CASTMTSGRPDTQYF. In DNA, the CDR3 is TGTGCCAGTACCATGACTAGCGGGAGGCCGGATACGCAGTATTTT.

This chain links TRBV9 with TRBJ2-1; 8 nucleotides align to TRBD1. Germline loops: CDR1 SGDLS, CDR2 YYNGEE. The CDR3 loop spans 15 amino acids. V lost 3 bases to trimming and J lost 1 base; unmatched junction nucleotides: 3. The CDR3 coding sequence is TGTGCCAGCAGCGACAGGGGGGAATCCTACAATGAGCAGTTCTTC. Its translation: CASSDRGESYNEQFF.

The V gene is TRBV12-5, the J gene TRBJ2-7, with TRBD2 identical over 8 bases. The CDR3 loop spans 13 amino acids. In germline, CDR1 is LGHNT, CDR2 FRNRAP. V lost 7 bases to trimming and J lost 0 bases; unmatched junction nucleotides: 2. The CDR3 DNA reads TGTGCTAGTGCGGCGGGAGGCTCCTACGAGCAGTACTTC. Translated, it gives CASAAGGSYEQYF.

This clone was recorded a few times. The V gene is TRBV5-1, the J gene TRBJ2-5, with 9 bases matching TRBD1. J gave up 2 bases and V 4 bases, and 6 bases lay outside the gene matches. The germline gives CDR1 SGHRS, CDR2 YFSETQ. The CDR3 length is 15 residues. CDR3 in amino acids: CASSPGDRDQETQYF. The CDR3, as DNA: TGCGCCAGCAGCCCCGGGGACAGGGATCAAGAGACCCAGTACTTC.

The V gene is TRBV4-1, the J gene TRBJ2-5, with 10 bases identical to TRBD1. The V and J ends lost 4 bases and 2 bases, in that order; junction bases with no gene match: 7. The CDR3 has 16 amino acids. Germline V lookup: CDR1 MGHRA, CDR2 YSYEKL. CDR3 region: CASSRTPGQGQETQYF. The CDR3 region has the DNA TGCGCCAGCAGCCGTACGCCGGGACAGGGGCAAGAGACCCAGTACTTC.

This chain uses TRBV12-3 or TRBV12-4 with TRBJ1-2, with 8 bases lining up with TRBD1. V shed 5 bases and J 8 bases; nucleotides not matched to a gene: 7. The CDR3 covers 13 residues. The CDR3 sequence is CASSLQGGNGYTF. CDR3 DNA sequence: TGTGCCAGCAGTCTACAGGGGGGGAACGGCTACACCTTC.

The chain links TRBV7-2 to TRBJ1-3; tentative D call: TRBD1 (6 bases). This CDR3 comprises 13 residues. CDR1 SGHTA and CDR2 FQGNSA come from the germline V gene. Trimming removed 6 bases from V and 4 bases from J, with 10 bases in between. CDR3 region: CASRRTAGNTIYF. Written as DNA, the CDR3 is TGTGCCAGCAGGAGGACAGCGGGAAACACCATATATTTT.

This sequence joins TRBV6-2 or TRBV6-3 and TRBJ2-2; D is unresolved. Deletions cut 2 bases from V and 1 base from J, with 11 bases between. Germline V gene lookup returns CDR1 MNHEY and CDR2 SVGEGT. This CDR3 comprises 16 residues. As DNA, the CDR3 is TGTGCCAGCAGTTACGTGAGGATTCAGAACACCGGGGAGCTGTTTTTT. Encoded protein: CASSYVRIQNTGELFF.

The chain couples TRBV5-6 to TRBJ2-3; D remains unclear. The germline V and J ends were trimmed by 4 bases and 5 bases, with 8 bases remaining between them. Germline V CDR1 and CDR2: SGHDT, YYEEEE. CDR3 size: 12 residues. The CDR3 sequence: CASSHRRDTQYF. CDR3 in DNA: TGTGCCAGCAGCCACCGGAGAGATACGCAGTATTTT.

The chain is built from TRBV6-5 and TRBJ1-6; 9 bases are shared with TRBD1. Germline V lookup: CDR1 MNHEY, CDR2 SVGAGI. Unmatched junction bases numbered 2, after V lost 9 bases and J lost 8 bases. The CDR3 consists of 12 residues. CDR3 amino acids: CASWDRDSPLHF. CDR3 coding DNA: TGTGCCAGTTGGGACAGGGATTCACCCCTCCACTTT.

The chain combines TRBV27 with TRBJ1-1; possibly TRBD1 for D (5 bases). Trimming left V 3 bases short and J 1 base short, with 6 bases between. CDR3 length: 13 residues. Germline values: CDR1 MNHEY, CDR2 SMNVEV (reference sequence). The CDR3 loop reads CASSLGPNTEAFF. The CDR3 coding sequence is TGTGCCAGCAGTTTGGGGCCGAACACTGAAGCTTTCTTT.

V gene TRBV28 combines with J gene TRBJ2-7; TRBD2 is a possible D gene (5 bases). CDR3 length: 11 residues. Germline CDR1 reads MDHEN; CDR2 reads SYDVKM. Trimming left V 4 bases short and J 6 bases short, with 7 bases between. The CDR3 protein is CASSYGLEQYF. CDR3 sequence (DNA): TGTGCCAGCAGTTACGGACTCGAGCAGTACTTC.

The chain uses TRBV19 and TRBJ2-1; 9 bases fit TRBD2. Germline V CDR1 and CDR2: LNHDA, SQIVND (reference sequence). CDR3 size: 15 residues. Trimming cost V 3 bases and J 6 bases; bases outside gene matches: 6. CDR3 sequence (DNA): TGTGCCAGTAGTATTGCGGGAGGGGCCGGCAATGAGCAGTTCTTC. Its translation: CASSIAGGAGNEQFF.

This chain uses TRBV10-3 with TRBJ2-5; 8 bases match TRBD2. The CDR3 has 15 amino acids. The germline CDR1 and CDR2 sequences are ENHRY and SYGVKD. The J segment lost 1 base and the V segment lost 3 bases, leaving 4 bases of the junction unmatched. As DNA, the CDR3 is TGTGCCATCAGTGACAGCGCGGGGGGCCAAGAGACCCAGTACTTC. Encoded protein: CAISDSAGGQETQYF.

V and J are TRBV28 and TRBJ2-2; D perhaps matches TRBD1 (6 bases). The V gene's germline CDR1 is MDHEN and CDR2 SYDVKM. V was pared by 1 base and J by 2 bases, with 11 bases between. CDR3 length: 16 amino acids. The CDR3 DNA is TGTGCCAGCAGTTTATATCCAGGGGACAACACCGGGGAGCTGTTTTTT. It codes for CASSLYPGDNTGELFF.

V is TRBV29-1 and J is TRBJ1-2; D unclear. V shed 2 bases and J shed 9 bases, with 10 bases lying between them. CDR3 length: 11 amino acids. CDR1 and CDR2 (germline): SQVTM, ANQGSEA. CDR3 in DNA: TGCAGCGTTGAATTTGGGAGCAGCTACACCTTC. Residues: CSVEFGSSYTF.